These 7 T cell receptor beta chains were sequenced from one sample in a study of blood T cell repertoires in COVID-19. Sequencing used immunoSEQ multiplex PCR; TCRdb keeps in-frame clones, though not all of them. This table has 230,000 or so clones, about 85% appearing once. The sample comprised PBMCs or T cells enriched from blood (not recorded which). The origin of the receptors is a woman between 50 and 59 years old who had been exposed to COVID-19.

This chain links TRBV18 with TRBJ2-2; no clear D. The length of the CDR3 is 15 residues. Trimming removed 3 bases from V and 0 bases from J, with 8 bases in between. Germline CDR1 and CDR2: KGHSH and LQKENI. This chain's CDR3 is CASSPGRSNTGELFF. The CDR3 nucleotides are TGTGCCAGCTCACCGGGCCGATCGAACACCGGGGAGCTGTTTTTT.

The chain couples TRBV5-1 to TRBJ2-7; possible D gene TRBD2, 6 bases. Germline CDR1 SGHRS, CDR2 YFSETQ. V lost 3 bases and J 5 bases, leaving 9 bases between the germline ends. This CDR3 is built from 12 residues. CDR3 coding DNA: TGCGCCAGCAGCTGGAGGGGTAACGAGCAGTACTTC. Protein: CASSWRGNEQYF.

In this sample, this clone turned up once. V gene TRBV6-5 combines with J gene TRBJ2-7, with 9 bases matching TRBD1. The V gene's germline CDR1 is MNHEY and CDR2 SVGAGI. This CDR3 contains 14 residues. J lost 11 bases, V lost 5 bases, and 13 bases had no gene match. The CDR3 DNA follows: TGTGCCAGCAGTACCCCGGGACAGGGTGGGTCCGAGTACTTC. Its translation is CASSTPGQGGSEYF.

The J gene is TRBJ1-2, the V gene TRBV6-5; a weak D match, TRBD1 (6 bases). The CDR3 sequence is 12 residues long. V dropped 6 bases and J dropped 7 bases, with 12 bases sitting between them. Germline CDR1 MNHEY, CDR2 SVGAGI. The CDR3 DNA reads as TGTGCCAGCAGACCAGGGGAGGGTGGCTACACCTTC. Protein product: CASRPGEGGYTF.

The DNA of the CDR3 is TGCAGCGTACACATGGGACAGTCCTCGGGGGAGCAGTACTTC. Its protein product is CSVHMGQSSGEQYF. The chain joins TRBV29-1 to TRBJ2-7; 7 bases are a match to TRBD1. The CDR3 totals 14 residues. V gave up 6 bases and J gave up 7 bases; unmatched junction bases: 15. Germline CDR1 and CDR2: SQVTM and ANQGSEA.

This rearrangement joins TRBV28 to TRBJ1-1; 7 nucleotides match TRBD1. The CDR3 has 11 residues. The junction had 5 bases not matched to a gene; V was cut back by 7 bases and J by 9 bases. Germline V lookup: CDR1 MDHEN, CDR2 SYDVKM. The CDR3 DNA follows: TGTGCCAGCACCCGGGACAGTAAAGCTTTCTTT. Translated, it gives CASTRDSKAFF.

This clone was seen a handful of times. This chain links TRBV19 with TRBJ2-5; tentative D call: TRBD2 (5 bases). The CDR3 has 14 amino acids. V shed 1 base and J shed 7 bases, with 13 bases lying between them. In germline, CDR1 is LNHDA, CDR2 SQIVND (reference sequence). For the CDR3, the DNA is TGTGCCAGTAGTATAGGGACCGGGGTCCGGACCCAGTACTTC. It yields the protein CASSIGTGVRTQYF.